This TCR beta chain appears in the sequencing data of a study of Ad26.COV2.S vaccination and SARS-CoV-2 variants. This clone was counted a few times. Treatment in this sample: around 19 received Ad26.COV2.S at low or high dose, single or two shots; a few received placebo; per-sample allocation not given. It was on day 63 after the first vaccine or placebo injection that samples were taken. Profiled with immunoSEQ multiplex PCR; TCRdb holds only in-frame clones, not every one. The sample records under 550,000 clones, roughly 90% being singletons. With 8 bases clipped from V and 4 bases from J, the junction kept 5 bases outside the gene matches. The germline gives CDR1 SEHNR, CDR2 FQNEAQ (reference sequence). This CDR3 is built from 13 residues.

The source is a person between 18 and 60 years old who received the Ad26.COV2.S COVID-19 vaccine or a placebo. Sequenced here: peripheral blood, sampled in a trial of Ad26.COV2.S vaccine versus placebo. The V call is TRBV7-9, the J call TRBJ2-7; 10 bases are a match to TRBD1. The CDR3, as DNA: TGTGCCAGCGGGGGACAGGGGACTTACGAGCAGTACTTC. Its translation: CASGGQGTYEQYF.